The 28 T cell receptor beta chains in this list originate from one sample, sequenced in a study of metastatic and nonmetastatic thyroid tumors. None of the patients had undergone any treatment ahead of thyroid surgery. Using MiXCR, TCRdb re-called clones from the PCR reads. The repertoire has 15,000 or so clones, approximately 25% of them found once; the top ten carry over 20%. The sequenced sample consisted of tumor tissue. These receptors came from a female donor with papillary thyroid cancer or a benign thyroid nodule (not recorded which). Some clones in this sample may be carry-over from other donors' samples.

This clone was detected many times. Additional DNA sequences in this sample encode the identical CDR3. V and J are TRBV10-3 and TRBJ2-1; D not certain. Trimming left V 8 bases short and J 0 bases short, with 8 bases between. This CDR3 region has 13 residues. Germline CDR1 is ENHRY and CDR2 is SYGVKD. Written as DNA, the CDR3 is TGTGCCATCGGGTGGAACTCCTACAATGAGCAGTTCTTC. Protein sequence: CAIGWNSYNEQFF.

This clone has at least ten counts. The chain recombines TRBV20-1 with TRBJ2-1; a weak D match, TRBD2 (5 bases). The CDR3 covers 13 residues. The germline gives CDR1 DFQATT, CDR2 SNEGSKA (reference sequence). Trimming took 6 bases from V and 0 from J, leaving 9 bases between them. In DNA form, the CDR3 reads TGCAGTGCAAGCGGTAGCTCCTACAATGAGCAGTTCTTC. Its protein is CSASGSSYNEQFF.

The chain links TRBV29-1 to TRBJ2-5; the D gene could be TRBD1 or TRBD2 (5 bases each). V shed 4 bases and J shed 2 bases, with 14 bases lying between them. The CDR3 is 14 residues long. Per germline, CDR1 SQVTM and CDR2 ANQGSEA. CDR3 residues: CSVAGSWGQETQYF. The DNA for the CDR3 is TGCAGCGTTGCTGGCTCCTGGGGGCAAGAGACCCAGTACTTC.

In its sample, this clone is large. The chain carries TRBV27 and TRBJ2-7; 8 positions match TRBD1. The CDR3 is 14 amino acids. V shed 7 bases and J 7 bases; nucleotides not matched to a gene: 12. Germline V gives CDR1 MNHEY, CDR2 SMNVEV (reference sequence). CDR3 sequence: CASKPGQEFVEQYF. The CDR3 DNA is TGTGCCAGCAAACCGGGACAGGAGTTCGTAGAGCAGTACTTC.

J is TRBJ2-3 and V is TRBV6-2 or TRBV6-3; perhaps TRBD2 as D (5 bases). The germline V and J ends were trimmed by 2 bases and 2 bases, with 17 bases remaining between them. The CDR3 is 17 residues long. The germline V gene encodes CDR1 MNHEY and CDR2 SVGEGT. CDR3 sequence (DNA): TGTGCCAGCAGTTACGCGGGCGCGGGTGGTATCACAGATACGCAGTATTTT. Translation: CASSYAGAGGITDTQYF.

J is TRBJ2-7 and V is TRBV18; D not certain. Trimming removed 6 bases at V and 3 bases at J, with 9 bases between. CDR3 size: 12 residues. Germline CDR1 KGHSH, CDR2 LQKENI. In DNA form, the CDR3 reads TGTGCCAGCTCTTCGGACGGCTACGAGCAGTACTTC. The encoded protein is CASSSDGYEQYF. The complete variable domain, with remaining parts taken from reference TRBV18 and TRBJ2-7, reads NAGVMQNPRHLVRRRGQEARLRCSPMKGHSHVYWYRQLPEEGLKFMVYLQKENIIDESGMPKERFSAEFPKEGPSILRIQQVVRGDSAAYFCASSSDGYEQYFGPGTRLTVT.

This clone has just a few counts. This sequence joins TRBV6-2 or TRBV6-3 and TRBJ2-2; maybe TRBD2 (5 bases). Trimming pared 7 bases from V and 5 bases from J, leaving 26 bases between. The CDR3 has 18 residues. CDR1 is MNHEY, CDR2 SVGEGT, per germline. The CDR3 spells CASIGLWLGEPGTGELFF. For the CDR3, the DNA is TGTGCCAGCATTGGATTGTGGTTGGGAGAGCCGGGGACCGGGGAGCTGTTTTTT.

The sample holds many counts of this clone. The chain couples TRBV5-6 to TRBJ2-1; D uncertain. The V and J ends lost 4 bases and 3 bases respectively, with 14 bases between them. CDR1 is SGHDT and CDR2 is YYEEEE in the germline V gene. The CDR3 spans 15 residues. The CDR3 coding sequence is TGTGCCAGCAGCCGGTTGGATAAGGTCTACAATGAGCAGTTCTTC. Residues: CASSRLDKVYNEQFF.

In this sample, this clone turned up many times. The same CDR3 can be traced to other DNA sequences in this sample. The chain links TRBV28 to TRBJ1-1; the match to TRBD1 covers 7 bases. The CDR3 spans 14 residues. Germline CDR1 MDHEN, CDR2 SYDVKM. Trimming took 4 bases from V and 0 from J; bases not matched to a gene: 2. CDR3 region: CASSSGQVNTEAFF. The CDR3 nucleotides are TGTGCCAGCAGTTCCGGACAGGTGAACACTGAAGCTTTCTTT. Together with reference TRBV28 and TRBJ1-1, the CDR3 gives the full variable domain: DVKVTQSSRYLVKRTGEKVFLECVQDMDHENMFWYRQDPGLGLRLIYFSYDVKMKEKGDIPEGYSVSREKKERFSLILESASTNQTSMYLCASSSGQVNTEAFFGQGTRLTVV.

As concerns this clone: Germline and junction disagree at one end, which may indicate a read error. The chain recombines TRBV20-1 with TRBJ1-5, with no clear D. Looked up from germline, CDR1 is DFQATT and CDR2 is SNEGSKA (reference sequence). The CDR3 contains 12 residues. Here the CDR3 DNA reads TGCAGTGCTAGAGATGTACAGTGGCCCCACCATTTT. Encoded protein: CSARDVQWPHHF.

Many counts were recorded for this clone. This chain uses TRBV30 with TRBJ1-1; D is undetermined. V shed 0 bases and J shed 5 bases, with 4 bases lying between them. Germline V gene sequence: CDR1 GTSNPN, CDR2 SVGIG (reference sequence). The length of the CDR3 is 11 residues. DNA for the CDR3: TGTGCCTGGAGTGTACAGACTGAAGCTTTCTTT. Residues: CAWSVQTEAFF.

The chain employs TRBV30 and TRBJ2-5; 10 nucleotides match TRBD1. J was trimmed by 5 bases and V by 3 bases; bases with no gene match: 9. Per germline, CDR1 GTSNPN and CDR2 SVGIG (reference sequence). The CDR3 is made up of 15 amino acids. This CDR3 is CAWRAGQGKRETQYF. The CDR3 coding sequence is TGTGCCTGGAGGGCGGGACAGGGGAAAAGGGAGACCCAGTACTTC.

A note on this clone: Because it lacks the conserved phenylalanine or tryptophan at the end, this CDR3 is likely a read error. The chain employs TRBV2 and TRBJ2-5; 9 bases are a match to TRBD2. Germline CDR1 reads SNHLY; CDR2 reads FYNNEI. This CDR3 spans 15 amino acids. The V segment lost 4 bases and the J segment 5 bases; nucleotides outside the gene matches: 8. This CDR3 reads CASSGGGRDSETQYL. The CDR3, as DNA: TGTGCCAGCAGTGGGGGCGGGAGGGACTCGGAGACCCAGTACTTA.

This clone was seen ten or more times. The V gene is TRBV10-3, the J gene TRBJ2-3, with D possibly TRBD2 on 6 matching bases. This CDR3 comprises 17 residues. Trimming stripped 3 bases from V and 0 bases from J, with 16 bases between. Germline V gene sequence: CDR1 ENHRY, CDR2 SYGVKD. For the CDR3, the DNA is TGTGCCATCAGTGACCCACTAGCTAGGGGTAGCACAGATACGCAGTATTTT. Translation: CAISDPLARGSTDTQYF.

This clone was recorded many times. The chain joins TRBV20-1 to TRBJ2-3, with D possibly matching TRBD2 (5 bases). This CDR3 contains 12 residues. Trimming stripped 6 bases from V and 2 bases from J, with 9 bases between. Germline CDR1 and CDR2: DFQATT and SNEGSKA (reference sequence). The CDR3 is CSARELTDTQYF. Written as DNA, the CDR3 is TGCAGTGCCCGGGAACTCACAGATACGCAGTATTTT.

There are many counts of this clone. The chain's CDR3 is CASSEGGTGRWDTQYF. CDR3 nucleotide sequence: TGTGCCAGCAGTGAAGGGGGGACAGGGCGATGGGATACGCAGTATTTT. J is TRBJ2-3 and V is TRBV6-1, with 9 positions matching TRBD1. With 1 base clipped from V and 6 bases from J, the junction kept 8 bases outside the gene matches. Germline assignment: CDR1 MNHNS and CDR2 SASEGT. The CDR3 contains 16 residues.

Notes on this clone: Other DNA sequences from this sample encode an identical CDR3 as well. The rearrangement joins TRBV7-7 to TRBJ1-6, with D tentatively TRBD1 (5 bases). Germline CDR1 is SSHAT and CDR2 is FNYEAQ (reference sequence). CDR3 length: 13 amino acids. CDR3 sequence (DNA): TGTGCTAGCTCCCGGGACCAAAATTCGCCACTCCACTTT. Protein: CASSRDQNSPLHF. The variable domain in full, completed from reference TRBV7-7 and TRBJ1-6, reads GAGVSQSPRYKVTKRGQDVTLRCDPISSHATLYWYQQALGQGPEFLTYFNYEAQPDKSGLPSDRFSAERPEGSISTLTIQRTEQRDSAMYRCASSRDQNSPLHFGNGTRLTVT.

This clone came up many times. The chain combines TRBV6-2 or TRBV6-3 with TRBJ2-5; no firm D call. V was cut by 5 bases and J by 2 bases, with 6 bases left in between. CDR3 length: 12 amino acids. Germline V lookup: CDR1 MNHEY, CDR2 SVGEGT. The CDR3 protein is CASSNVQETQYF. The CDR3, as DNA: TGTGCCAGCAGTAACGTACAAGAGACCCAGTACTTC.

There are a few counts of this clone. The chain recombines TRBV28 with TRBJ2-7, with D possibly matching TRBD1 (5 bases). The germline gives CDR1 MDHEN, CDR2 SYDVKM. V gave up 4 bases and J gave up 6 bases, with 19 bases separating them. The CDR3 is 15 amino acids. CDR3 region: CASSSQGALGGEQYF. The CDR3 bases are TGTGCCAGCAGTTCTCAGGGCGCCCTGGGCGGCGAGCAGTACTTC.

This clone appeared a few times. The V and J genes are TRBV6-5 and TRBJ2-7, with 7 bases lining up with TRBD1. Germline V gives CDR1 MNHEY, CDR2 SVGAGI. CDR3 length: 17 residues. Germline trimming cut 2 bases from V and 3 bases from J; bases unmatched to any gene: 13. For the CDR3, the DNA is TGTGCCAGCAGTTACAAATATTCCTGGACAGGTAACTACGAGCAGTACTTC. It translates to CASSYKYSWTGNYEQYF.

This chain uses TRBV5-1 with TRBJ2-3; D tentatively reads TRBD1 or TRBD2 (5 bases each). In germline, CDR1 is SGHRS, CDR2 YFSETQ. The CDR3 is made up of 14 amino acids. Between the trimmed V and J ends, which lost 9 bases and 6 bases, there was a span of 20 bases. In DNA, the CDR3 is TGCGCCATCCGGGACCTTCATTATGTTGATACGCAGTATTTT. Its translation is CAIRDLHYVDTQYF.

In nucleotides, the CDR3 is TGCGCCAGCAGCCCCTGGATGTGTAGCTCCTACGAGCAGTACTTC. Protein product: CASSPWMCSSYEQYF. The chain combines TRBV4-1 with TRBJ2-7; D unresolved. V lost 4 bases, J lost 0 bases, and 13 bases lay in between. Germline CDR1 and CDR2: MGHRA and YSYEKL. This CDR3 comprises 15 residues.

In this sample, this clone turned up many times. The rearrangement joins TRBV7-9 to TRBJ2-7; D may correspond to TRBD1 or TRBD2 (5 bases each). This CDR3 is built from 15 residues. From germline, CDR1 is SEHNR and CDR2 FQNEAQ (reference sequence). V lost 1 base and J 1 base, leaving 11 bases between the germline ends. The CDR3 region is CASSLVPGRSYEQYF. The CDR3 bases are TGTGCCAGCAGCTTAGTACCGGGACGGTCCTACGAGCAGTACTTC.

The chain joins TRBV20-1 to TRBJ1-1; D unclear. The V gene's germline CDR1 is DFQATT and CDR2 SNEGSKA (reference sequence). This CDR3 spans 13 amino acids. The V and J ends lost 2 bases and 8 bases respectively, with 15 bases between them. The chain's CDR3 is CSARKPSVSEAFF. In DNA, the CDR3 is TGCAGTGCTAGAAAGCCCAGTGTCTCGGAAGCTTTCTTT.

This clone turned up a few times. The chain combines TRBV19 with TRBJ2-2; D unresolved. Germline assignment: CDR1 LNHDA and CDR2 SQIVND (reference sequence). V was cut by 7 bases and J by 2 bases, with 11 bases left in between. The CDR3 is 14 residues long. This CDR3 is CASIRQTNTGELFF. Written as DNA, the CDR3 is TGTGCCAGTATTAGGCAGACTAACACCGGGGAGCTGTTTTTT. The variable domain in full, with the rest retrieved from reference TRBV19 and TRBJ2-2, is DGGITQSPKYLFRKEGQNVTLSCEQNLNHDAMYWYRQDPGQGLRLIYYSQIVNDFQKGDIAEGYSVSREKKESFPLTVTSAQKNPTAFYLCASIRQTNTGELFFGEGSRLTVL.

The chain uses TRBV19 and TRBJ1-5; 7 positions agree with TRBD1. In germline, CDR1 is LNHDA, CDR2 SQIVND (reference sequence). This CDR3 region has 13 residues. Germline trimming cut 5 bases from V and 7 bases from J; bases unmatched to any gene: 5. CDR3 in amino acids: CASSPGQRQPQHF. CDR3 nucleotides: TGTGCCAGTAGTCCGGGACAGAGGCAGCCCCAGCATTTT.

This sequence joins TRBV6-1 and TRBJ2-1, with TRBD2 matching over 7 bases. Germline CDR1 MNHNS, CDR2 SASEGT. This CDR3 comprises 13 residues. The ends lost 7 bases at V and 13 bases at J; junction bases unmatched: 13. The CDR3 loop reads CASNEGGPFDQFF. In DNA form, the CDR3 reads TGTGCCAGCAATGAGGGAGGGCCCTTTGATCAGTTCTTC.

This clone has a count of ten or more. The rearrangement joins TRBV11-2 to TRBJ1-6, with no clear D. Germline loops: CDR1 SGHAT, CDR2 FQNNGV. The V end was cut by 4 bases, the J end by 7 bases, with 11 bases between. This CDR3 has 14 residues. The CDR3, as DNA: TGTGCCAGCAGCTCACGGACGCAGAATTCACCCCTCCACTTT. Amino acids: CASSSRTQNSPLHF.